Following are 10 T cell receptor beta chains from one sample sequenced in a study of T cells of healthy individuals. MiXCR, applied by TCRdb to the 5' RACE reads, yields one record per CDR3 protein. The sample records fewer than 90,000 distinct CDR3 sequences, about 5% being singletons. These receptors were obtained from a female donor in good health.

This clonotype came up many times. The CDR3 reads CASSLRKGSYNEQFF. CDR3 DNA sequence: TGTGCCAGCAGCTTGCGAAAGGGCTCCTACAATGAGCAGTTCTTC. The chain links TRBV3-1 to TRBJ2-1; D gene uncertain. Trimming cost V 5 bases and J 0 bases, with 11 bases left between them. The CDR3 totals 15 residues. The germline V gene encodes CDR1 LGHDT and CDR2 YNNKEL (reference sequence).

There are many counts of this clonotype. The chain employs TRBV12-3 or TRBV12-4 and TRBJ2-1, with D unresolved. V lost 7 bases and J lost 0, with 10 bases in between. The CDR3 consists of 14 residues. This CDR3 is CASMFWGSYNEQFF. CDR3 bases: TGTGCCAGCATGTTTTGGGGCTCCTACAATGAGCAGTTCTTC.

With regard to this clonotype: One base away lies a much larger clone, so this may be a sequencing read error. This chain uses TRBV20-1 with TRBJ1-4; 9 bases are a match to TRBD1. The CDR3 length is 15 residues. Trimming took 5 bases from V and 6 from J; bases not matched to a gene: 10. In germline, CDR1 is DFQATT, CDR2 SNEGSKA (reference sequence). CDR3 bases: TGCAGTGCTTACAACTTCTGGACAGGGGATGAAAAACTGTTTTTT. Its protein is CSAYNFWTGDEKLFF.

This clonotype was counted only a few times. This chain joins TRBV6-2 or TRBV6-3 and TRBJ1-5; D is uncertain. In germline, CDR1 is MNHEY, CDR2 SVGEGT. V lost 0 bases to trimming and J lost 0 bases, with 6 bases between them. This CDR3 region has 15 residues. DNA of the CDR3: TGTGCCAGCAGTTACTCAGCGTATAGCAATCAGCCCCAGCATTTT. Translating it yields CASSYSAYSNQPQHF.

The chain recombines TRBV18 with TRBJ1-2; 11 positions agree with TRBD1. The germline gives CDR1 KGHSH, CDR2 LQKENI. The CDR3 has 15 residues. The trim removed 2 bases at V and 8 bases at J, leaving 7 bases unmatched. The DNA for the CDR3 is TGTGCCAGCTCACCATCGTTCGGGACAGGGGGAGGCTACACCTTC. This codes for CASSPSFGTGGGYTF.

This chain links TRBV30 with TRBJ2-2, with TRBD1 as a possible D gene (5 bases). CDR1 and CDR2 (germline): GTSNPN, SVGIG (reference sequence). Between the trimmed V and J ends, which lost 2 bases and 5 bases, there was a span of 12 bases. The CDR3 is 14 amino acids. CDR3 protein: CAWSNRFGTGELFF. CDR3 coding DNA: TGTGCCTGGAGTAACAGGTTTGGGACCGGGGAGCTGTTTTTT.

This clonotype was observed many times. This sequence joins TRBV7-3 and TRBJ2-7; D might be TRBD2 (6 bases). The CDR3 has 12 amino acids. Trimming took off 4 bases at V and 6 bases at J, with 10 bases between the two ends. Germline V lookup: CDR1 SGHTA, CDR2 FQGTGA. This chain's CDR3 is CASSSDGGEQYF. In DNA, the CDR3 is TGTGCCAGCAGCTCGGACGGGGGCGAGCAGTACTTC.

This clonotype appeared many times. The J gene is TRBJ1-1, the V gene TRBV6-5; D is uncertain. V was cut by 2 bases and J by 8 bases, with 12 bases left in between. The CDR3 is 13 residues long. Germline values: CDR1 MNHEY, CDR2 SVGAGI. The CDR3 loop is CASSYGQAREAFF. The CDR3 coding sequence is TGTGCCAGCAGTTACGGGCAGGCCAGGGAAGCTTTCTTT.

This clonotype was seen ten or more times. CDR3: CACDRGGYGYTF. The CDR3 region has the DNA TGTGCCTGCGACAGGGGCGGCTATGGCTACACCTTC. The rearrangement links TRBV30 to TRBJ1-2; TRBD1 agrees at 8 bases. After removal of 6 bases from V and 4 bases from J, the junction contained 4 bases not matched to a gene. The CDR3 length is 12 residues. CDR1 and CDR2 (germline): GTSNPN, SVGIG (reference sequence).

This clonotype appeared a few times. The rearrangement uses TRBV12-3 or TRBV12-4 and TRBJ1-5; possible D gene TRBD1, 6 bases. The ends were cut back, 3 bases at V and 9 bases at J, with 21 bases in the middle. This CDR3 has 16 residues. This chain's CDR3 is CASSFKGDQRFRPQHF. DNA for the CDR3: TGTGCCAGCAGTTTTAAGGGGGACCAGCGGTTTCGGCCCCAGCATTTT.